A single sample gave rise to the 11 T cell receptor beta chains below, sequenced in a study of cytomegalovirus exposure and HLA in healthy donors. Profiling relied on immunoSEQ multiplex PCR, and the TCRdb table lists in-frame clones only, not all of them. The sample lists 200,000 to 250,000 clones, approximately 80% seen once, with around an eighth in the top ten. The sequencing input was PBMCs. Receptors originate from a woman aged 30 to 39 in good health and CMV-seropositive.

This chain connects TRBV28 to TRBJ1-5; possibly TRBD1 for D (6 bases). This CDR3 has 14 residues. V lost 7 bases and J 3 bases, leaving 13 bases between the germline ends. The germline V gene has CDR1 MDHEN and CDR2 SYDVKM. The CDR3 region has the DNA TGTGCCAGCACCCCCTACAGGGTCAATCAGCCCCAGCATTTT. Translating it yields CASTPYRVNQPQHF.

CDR3 coding DNA: TGTGCCAGCAGCCAAGAAACCGCAATGGTGACTGAAGCTTTCTTT. Its protein is CASSQETAMVTEAFF. The rearrangement links TRBV4-2 to TRBJ1-1; no definite D call. Germline V lookup: CDR1 LGHNA, CDR2 YNFKEQ. CDR3 length equals 15 residues. V was clipped by 0 bases and J by 5 bases, with 13 bases between them.

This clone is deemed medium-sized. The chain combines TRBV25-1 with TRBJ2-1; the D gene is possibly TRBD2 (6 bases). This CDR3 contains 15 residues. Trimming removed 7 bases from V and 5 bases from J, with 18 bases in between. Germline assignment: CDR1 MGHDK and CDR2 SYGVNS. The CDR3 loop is CASTQGAGTDNEQFF. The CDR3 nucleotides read TGTGCCAGCACCCAAGGGGCGGGAACCGACAATGAGCAGTTCTTC.

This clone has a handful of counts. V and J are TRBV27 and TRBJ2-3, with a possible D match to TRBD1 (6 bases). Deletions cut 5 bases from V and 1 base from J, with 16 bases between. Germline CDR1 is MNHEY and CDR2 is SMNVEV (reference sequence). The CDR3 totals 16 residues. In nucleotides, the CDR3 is TGTGCCAGCAGTGGCCCACAGGGCTGGGGCACAGATACGCAGTATTTT. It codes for CASSGPQGWGTDTQYF.

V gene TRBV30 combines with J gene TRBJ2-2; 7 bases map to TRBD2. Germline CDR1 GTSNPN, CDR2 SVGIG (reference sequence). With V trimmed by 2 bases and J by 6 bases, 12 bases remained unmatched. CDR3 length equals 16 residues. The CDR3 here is CAWSPRGGSFPGELFF. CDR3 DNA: TGTGCCTGGAGTCCTCGGGGCGGGAGTTTCCCCGGGGAGCTGTTTTTT.

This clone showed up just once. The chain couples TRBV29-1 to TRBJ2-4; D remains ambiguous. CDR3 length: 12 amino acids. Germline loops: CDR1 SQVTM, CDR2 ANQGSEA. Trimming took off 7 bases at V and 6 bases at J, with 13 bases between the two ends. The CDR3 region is CSAILDGNIQYF. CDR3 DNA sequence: TGCAGCGCCATTCTCGACGGAAACATTCAGTACTTC.

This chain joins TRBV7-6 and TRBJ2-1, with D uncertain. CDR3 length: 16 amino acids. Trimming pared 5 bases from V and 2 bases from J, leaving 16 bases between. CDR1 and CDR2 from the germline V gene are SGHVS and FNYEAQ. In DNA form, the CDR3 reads TGTGCCAGCAGCGCAGAACCGGGCACCCCCTACAATGAGCAGTTCTTC. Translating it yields CASSAEPGTPYNEQFF.

The CDR3 reads CASSEAHGLVGINEQFF. CDR3 sequence (DNA): TGTGCCAGCAGTGAAGCCCACGGACTAGTTGGGATCAATGAGCAGTTCTTC. This chain uses TRBV6-1 with TRBJ2-1; 7 bases agree with TRBD2. This CDR3 comprises 17 residues. In germline, CDR1 is MNHNS, CDR2 SASEGT. V was clipped by 0 bases and J by 6 bases; unmatched bases: 11.

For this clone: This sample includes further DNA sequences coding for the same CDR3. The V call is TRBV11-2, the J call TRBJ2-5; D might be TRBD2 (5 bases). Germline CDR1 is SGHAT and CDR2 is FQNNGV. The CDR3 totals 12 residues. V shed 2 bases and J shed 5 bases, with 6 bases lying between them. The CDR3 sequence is CASSLSGETQYF. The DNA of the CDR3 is TGTGCCAGCAGCTTATCGGGGGAGACCCAGTACTTC.

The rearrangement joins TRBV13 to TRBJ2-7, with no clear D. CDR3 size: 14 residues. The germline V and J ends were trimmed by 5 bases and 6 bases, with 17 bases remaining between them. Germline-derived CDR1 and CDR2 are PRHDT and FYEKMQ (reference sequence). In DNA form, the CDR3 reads TGTGCCAGCAGCAGCTTAAAAGACTTGAGCGAGCAGTACTTC. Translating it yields CASSSLKDLSEQYF. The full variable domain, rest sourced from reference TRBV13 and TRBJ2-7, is AAGVIQSPRHLIKEKRETATLKCYPIPRHDTVYWYQQGPGQDPQFLISFYEKMQSDKGSIPDRFSAQQFSDYHSELNMSSLELGDSALYFCASSSLKDLSEQYFGPGTRLTVT.

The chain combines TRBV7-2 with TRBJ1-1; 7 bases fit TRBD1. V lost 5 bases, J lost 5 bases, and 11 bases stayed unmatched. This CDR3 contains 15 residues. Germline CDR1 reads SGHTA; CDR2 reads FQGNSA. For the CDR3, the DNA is TGTGCCAGCAGCCACCGACAGGGAGTGGAAACTGAAGCTTTCTTT. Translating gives CASSHRQGVETEAFF.